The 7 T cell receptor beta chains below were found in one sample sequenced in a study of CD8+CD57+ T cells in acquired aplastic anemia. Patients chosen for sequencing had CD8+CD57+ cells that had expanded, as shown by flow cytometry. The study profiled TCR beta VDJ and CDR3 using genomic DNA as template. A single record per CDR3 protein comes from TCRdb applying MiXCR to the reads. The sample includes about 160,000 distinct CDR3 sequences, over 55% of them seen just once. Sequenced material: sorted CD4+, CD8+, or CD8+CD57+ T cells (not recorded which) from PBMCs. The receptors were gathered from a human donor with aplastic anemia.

The CDR3 is CSVEVGTTRGYTF. CDR3 DNA: TGCAGCGTTGAAGTAGGGACAACTAGAGGCTACACCTTC. V gene TRBV29-1 combines with J gene TRBJ1-2, with D perhaps TRBD1 (6 bases). Trimming took 1 base from V and 8 from J, leaving 14 bases between them. CDR3 length equals 13 residues. Germline V lookup: CDR1 SQVTM, CDR2 ANQGSEA.

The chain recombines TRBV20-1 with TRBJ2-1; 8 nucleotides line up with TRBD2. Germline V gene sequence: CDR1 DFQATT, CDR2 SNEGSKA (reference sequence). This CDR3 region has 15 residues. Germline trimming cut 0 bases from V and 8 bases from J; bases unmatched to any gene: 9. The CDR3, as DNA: TGCAGTGCTAGAGATCCCAGCGGGAGTAGTTATGAGCAGTTCTTC. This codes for CSARDPSGSSYEQFF.

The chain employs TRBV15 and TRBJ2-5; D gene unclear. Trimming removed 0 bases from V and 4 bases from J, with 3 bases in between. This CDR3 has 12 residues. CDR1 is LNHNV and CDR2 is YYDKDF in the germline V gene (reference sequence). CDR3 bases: TGTGCCACCAGCAGAGATCGAGAGACCCAGTACTTC. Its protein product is CATSRDRETQYF.

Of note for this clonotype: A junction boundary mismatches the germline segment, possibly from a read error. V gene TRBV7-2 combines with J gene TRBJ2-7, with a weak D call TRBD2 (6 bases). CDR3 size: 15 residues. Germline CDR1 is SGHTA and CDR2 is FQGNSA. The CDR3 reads CSSSQVRGSVYEQYF. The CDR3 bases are TGTTCCAGCAGCCAAGTTCGGGGGTCGGTATACGAGCAGTACTTC.

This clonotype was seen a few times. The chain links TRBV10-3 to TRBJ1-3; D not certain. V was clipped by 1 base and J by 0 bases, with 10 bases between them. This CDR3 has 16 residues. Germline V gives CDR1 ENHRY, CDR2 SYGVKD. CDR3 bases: TGTGCCATCAGTGAGTACAGCATAACCTCTGGAAACACCATATATTTT. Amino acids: CAISEYSITSGNTIYF.

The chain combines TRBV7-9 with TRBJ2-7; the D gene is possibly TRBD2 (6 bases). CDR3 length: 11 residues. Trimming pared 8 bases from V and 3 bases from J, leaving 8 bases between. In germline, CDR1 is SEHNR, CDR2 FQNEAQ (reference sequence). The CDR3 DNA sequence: TGTGCCAGCGCTAGCGACTACGAGCAGTACTTC. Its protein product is CASASDYEQYF.

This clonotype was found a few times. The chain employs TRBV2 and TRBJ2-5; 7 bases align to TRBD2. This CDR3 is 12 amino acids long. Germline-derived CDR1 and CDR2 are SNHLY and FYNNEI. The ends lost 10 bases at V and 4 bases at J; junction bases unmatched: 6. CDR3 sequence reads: CATRLALETQYF. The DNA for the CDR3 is TGTGCCACCAGACTAGCACTAGAGACCCAGTACTTC.